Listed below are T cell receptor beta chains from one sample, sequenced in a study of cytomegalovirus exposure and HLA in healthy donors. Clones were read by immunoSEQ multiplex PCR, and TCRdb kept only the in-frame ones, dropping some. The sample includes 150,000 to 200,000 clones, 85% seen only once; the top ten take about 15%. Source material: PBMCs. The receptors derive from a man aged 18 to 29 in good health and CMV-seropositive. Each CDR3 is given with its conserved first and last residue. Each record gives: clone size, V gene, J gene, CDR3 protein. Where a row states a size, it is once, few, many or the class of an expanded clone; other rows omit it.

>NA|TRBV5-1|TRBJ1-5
CASSLGTGTQPQHF
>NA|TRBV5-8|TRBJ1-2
CASSRGLNYGYTF
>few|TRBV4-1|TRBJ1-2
CASSLEINYGYTF
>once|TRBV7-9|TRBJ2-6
CASSYDRGYTGANVLTF
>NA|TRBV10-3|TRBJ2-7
CAIGPSQEGDEQYF
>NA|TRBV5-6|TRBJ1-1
CASSGRLGGEAFF
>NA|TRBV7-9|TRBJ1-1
CASSLRGDTEAFF
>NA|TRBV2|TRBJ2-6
CASSEWAGGANVLTF
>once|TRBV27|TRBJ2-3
CASSSPVRSTDTQYF
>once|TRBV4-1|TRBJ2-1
CASSQGTSGYNEQFF
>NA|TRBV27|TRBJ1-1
CASSHFRGGEAFF
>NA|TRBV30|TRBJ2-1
CAFSESSYNEQFF
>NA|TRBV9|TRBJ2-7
CASSVGQGAYEQYF
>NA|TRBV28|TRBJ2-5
CASSLGAWKETQYF
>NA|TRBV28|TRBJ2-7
CASSLEGSEQYF
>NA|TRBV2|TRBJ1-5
CASSPQGELGQPQHF
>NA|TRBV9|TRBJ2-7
CASSIISGVDEQYF
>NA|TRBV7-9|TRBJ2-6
CASSPRTGHDSGANVLTF
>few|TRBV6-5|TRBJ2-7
CASSPSGSYEQYF
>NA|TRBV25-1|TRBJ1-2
CASSTGGIGGYTF
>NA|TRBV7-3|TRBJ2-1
CASSSTSGGAQEQFF
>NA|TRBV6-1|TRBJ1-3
CASSELQGSGNTIYF
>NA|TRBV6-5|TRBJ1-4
CASSLTGEKLFF
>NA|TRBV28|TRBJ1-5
CASTPDRASNQPQHF
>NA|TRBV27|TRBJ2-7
CASSLLTGPQLEQYF
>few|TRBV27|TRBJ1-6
CASSFESPGQGYGPLHF
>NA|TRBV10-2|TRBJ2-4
CASSGDRGPLAKNIQYF
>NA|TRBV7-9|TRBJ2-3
CASSLTLAGSTDTQYF
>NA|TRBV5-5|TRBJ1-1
CASSFRGEAFF
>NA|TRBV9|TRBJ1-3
CASSAVRDGNTIYF
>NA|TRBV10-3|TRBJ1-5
CAISGGLESNQPQHF
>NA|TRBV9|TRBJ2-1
CASSVTGLAGANEQFF
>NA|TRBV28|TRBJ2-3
CASSNLAGGQFDTQYF
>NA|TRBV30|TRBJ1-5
CAWSQSPGQGHQPQHF
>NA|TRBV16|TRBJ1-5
CASSQFQGTTQNQPQHF
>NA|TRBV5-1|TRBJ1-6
CASSSNRGHSPLHF
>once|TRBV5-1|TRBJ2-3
CASNPGLHTDTQYF
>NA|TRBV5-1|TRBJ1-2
CASGQDGGYTF
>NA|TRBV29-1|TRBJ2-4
CSVRTDKNIQYF
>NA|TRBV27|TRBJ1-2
CASLRGLEAIRALPFYGYTF
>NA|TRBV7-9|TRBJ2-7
CASSPPSSYEQYF
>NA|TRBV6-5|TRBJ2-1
CASSFSRLAWDGEQFF
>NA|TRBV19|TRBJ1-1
CASSIGTGGMGAFF
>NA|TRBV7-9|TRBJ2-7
CASSLLQGASYEQYF
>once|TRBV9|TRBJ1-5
CASSVRQPQHF
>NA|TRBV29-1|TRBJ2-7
CSVEAGEIEQYF
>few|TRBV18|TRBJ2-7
CASSPGLAGTYEQYF
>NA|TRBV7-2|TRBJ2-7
CASSGRQGHEQYF
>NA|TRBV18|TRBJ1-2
CASSLNGQGSSYGYTF
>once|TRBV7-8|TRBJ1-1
CASSLVEQGNTEAFF
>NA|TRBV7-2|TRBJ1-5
CASSRGTGGSNQPQHF
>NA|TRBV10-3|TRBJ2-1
CAIAERGNNNEQFF
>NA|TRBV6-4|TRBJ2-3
CASSDSSGGADTQYF
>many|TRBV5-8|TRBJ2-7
CASSFSGGGGEQYF
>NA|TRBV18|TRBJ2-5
CASSPPGGETQYF
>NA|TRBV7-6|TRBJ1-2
CASSEGTGGNYGYTF
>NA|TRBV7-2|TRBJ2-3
CASSLGGGVFTDTQYF